A single sample gave rise to the 8 T cell receptor beta chains below, sequenced in a study of human T cells and chemical hapten exposure. TCRdb analysed the 5' RACE reads with MiXCR anew, one entry per CDR3 protein. The data contain about 140,000 distinct CDR3 sequences, around 4.4% of them seen just once; the ten biggest clones take up roughly 1.4%. Extraction yielded total RNA from whole blood (unfractionated). These receptors were taken from a female donor in good health.

This clonotype was detected many times. J is TRBJ1-5 and V is TRBV7-9, with D hard to call. The CDR3 is 13 residues long. V dropped 5 bases and J dropped 7 bases, with 12 bases sitting between them. CDR1 is SEHNR and CDR2 is FQNEAQ in the germline V gene (reference sequence). DNA of the CDR3: TGTGCCAGCAGCCCGCAAGGGAAACAGCCCCAGCATTTT. It yields the protein CASSPQGKQPQHF. Looking up the rest from reference TRBV7-9 and TRBJ1-5 gives the full variable domain: DTGVSQNPRHKITKRGQNVTFRCDPISEHNRLYWYRQTLGQGPEFLTYFQNEAQLEKSRLLSDRFSAERPKGSFSTLEIQRTEQGDSAMYLCASSPQGKQPQHFGDGTRLSIL.

Comments on this clonotype: A much larger clone sits a single nucleotide away, making a read error possible. V gene TRBV20-1 combines with J gene TRBJ2-1; D is uncertain. The germline V gene has CDR1 DFQATT and CDR2 SNEGSKA (reference sequence). Between the trimmed V and J ends, which lost 6 bases and 10 bases, there was a span of 22 bases. The CDR3 is made up of 14 amino acids. CDR3 residues: CSAYGLRRQREQFF. For the CDR3, the DNA is TGCAGTGCATACGGCCTGAGACGACAACGCGAGCAGTTCTTC.

The table lists this clonotype with many counts. The chain uses TRBV7-6 and TRBJ2-1, with TRBD1 matching 7 bases. The germline gives CDR1 SGHVS, CDR2 FNYEAQ. The V segment lost 5 bases and the J segment 7 bases; nucleotides outside the gene matches: 11. This CDR3 region has 15 residues. In DNA, the CDR3 is TGTGCCAGCAGCCCCCTGGGGGACAGTGCGAATGAGCAGTTCTTC. Protein product: CASSPLGDSANEQFF.

This clonotype was seen ten or more times. The rearrangement joins TRBV20-1 to TRBJ1-3; D might be TRBD1 (5 bases). V was shortened by 4 bases and J by 0 bases, with 7 bases between the two germline ends. Germline V gene sequence: CDR1 DFQATT, CDR2 SNEGSKA (reference sequence). This CDR3 spans 13 amino acids. CDR3 protein: CSAKDSSGNTIYF. In DNA, the CDR3 is TGCAGTGCTAAAGACAGCTCTGGAAACACCATATATTTT.

This clonotype was picked up many times. J is TRBJ2-1 and V is TRBV2; 9 bases match TRBD1. The germline gives CDR1 SNHLY, CDR2 FYNNEI. The CDR3 sequence is 14 residues long. The V and J ends lost 10 bases and 5 bases, in that order; junction bases with no gene match: 9. CDR3 in amino acids: CATGGTGSHNEQFF. CDR3 in DNA: TGTGCCACTGGCGGGACAGGGTCCCACAATGAGCAGTTCTTC.

This clonotype was detected many times. The chain recombines TRBV3-1 with TRBJ2-1; D could derive from TRBD1 or TRBD2 (5 bases each). This CDR3 is 15 amino acids long. V lost 4 bases and J 3 bases, leaving 13 bases between the germline ends. The germline V gene has CDR1 LGHDT and CDR2 YNNKEL (reference sequence). The DNA of the CDR3 is TGTGCCAGCAGCCTAACTAGGGGTCGCTACAATGAGCAGTTCTTC. This gives the protein CASSLTRGRYNEQFF.

In its sample, this clonotype was seen many times. The CDR3 loop reads CASSVVGDTNTEAFF. The CDR3 DNA reads TGTGCCAGCAGCGTAGTAGGGGACACGAACACTGAAGCTTTCTTT. V and J are TRBV9 and TRBJ1-1; TRBD1 is a possible D gene (6 bases). Trimming left V 0 bases short and J 1 base short, with 10 bases between. Germline values: CDR1 SGDLS, CDR2 YYNGEE. The CDR3 totals 15 residues. Using reference TRBV9 and TRBJ1-1 for the parts outside the CDR3, the full variable domain is DSGVTQTPKHLITATGQRVTLRCSPRSGDLSVYWYQQSLDQGLQFLIQYYNGEERAKGNILERFSAQQFPDLHSELNLSSLELGDSALYFCASSVVGDTNTEAFFGQGTRLTVV.

This clonotype was seen repeatedly, ten times or more. The V call is TRBV6-5, the J call TRBJ2-7; a weak D match, TRBD1 (5 bases). Looked up from germline, CDR1 is MNHEY and CDR2 is SVGAGI. V shed 5 bases and J shed 6 bases, with 20 bases lying between them. This CDR3 spans 15 amino acids. The CDR3 here is CASSLQVSPPAEQYF. CDR3 DNA: TGTGCCAGCAGTCTACAGGTCAGCCCTCCCGCCGAGCAGTACTTC.